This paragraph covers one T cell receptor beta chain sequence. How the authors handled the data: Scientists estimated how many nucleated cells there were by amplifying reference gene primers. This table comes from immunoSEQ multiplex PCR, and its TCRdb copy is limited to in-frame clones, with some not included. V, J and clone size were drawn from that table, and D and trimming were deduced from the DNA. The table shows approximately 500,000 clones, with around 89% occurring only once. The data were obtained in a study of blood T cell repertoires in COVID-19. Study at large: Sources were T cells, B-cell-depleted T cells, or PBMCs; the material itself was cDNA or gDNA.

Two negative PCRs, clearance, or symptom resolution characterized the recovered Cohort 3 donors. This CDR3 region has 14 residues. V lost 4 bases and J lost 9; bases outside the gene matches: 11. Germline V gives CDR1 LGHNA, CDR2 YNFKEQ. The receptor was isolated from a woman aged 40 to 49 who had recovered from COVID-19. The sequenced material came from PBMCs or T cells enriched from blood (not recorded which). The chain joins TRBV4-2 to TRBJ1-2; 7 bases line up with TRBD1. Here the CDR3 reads CASSPNTGERSYTF. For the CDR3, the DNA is TGTGCCAGCAGCCCTAACACAGGGGAGAGGAGCTACACCTTC.